The 18 T cell receptor beta chains listed next were all sequenced from one sample in a study of blood T cell repertoires in COVID-19. The assay was immunoSEQ multiplex PCR, and TCRdb's table has in-frame clones only and misses some. Here the sample spans approximately 70,000 clones, around 90% being singletons. What was sequenced was peripheral blood. The source of these receptors is a human donor in a cohort sampled during active COVID-19.

CDR3 amino acids: CASSQRDSPVGYTF. The CDR3 DNA sequence: TGTGCCAGCAGCCAGCGGGACAGCCCGGTTGGCTACACCTTC. V gene TRBV3-1 (or the pseudogene TRBV3-2) combines with J gene TRBJ1-2; 7 positions agree with TRBD1. The CDR3 is made up of 14 amino acids. Germline V CDR1 and CDR2: LGHDT, YNNKEL (reference sequence). Trimming cost V 3 bases and J 7 bases; bases outside gene matches: 8.

This clone was observed once. The gene calls are TRBV4-3 and TRBJ2-1, with TRBD2 as a possible D gene (5 bases). CDR1 and CDR2 (germline): LGHNA, YSLEER. There are 19 residues in the CDR3. V was shortened by 0 bases and J by 0 bases, with 18 bases between the two germline ends. The CDR3 DNA is TGCGCCAGCAGCCAAGAATCGGCGCGGGTGATTAGCTCCTACAATGAGCAGTTCTTC. Protein: CASSQESARVISSYNEQFF.

The chain carries TRBV4-1 and TRBJ2-7; 10 positions match TRBD2. Per germline, CDR1 MGHRA and CDR2 YSYEKL. Unmatched junction bases numbered 4, after V lost 4 bases and J lost 1 base. The CDR3 contains 15 residues. The DNA of the CDR3 is TGCGCCAGCAGCCTAGCGGGGGGCCATTCCTACGAGCAGTACTTC. Translated, it gives CASSLAGGHSYEQYF.

This clone was seen more than once but under ten times. The V and J genes are TRBV27 and TRBJ2-7; D is possibly TRBD1 (6 bases). This CDR3 has 15 residues. Trimming removed 8 bases at V and 2 bases at J, with 19 bases between. In germline, CDR1 is MNHEY, CDR2 SMNVEV (reference sequence). The CDR3 coding sequence is TGTGCCAGCTACCCTTTAACAGGGAGAACCTACGAGCAGTACTTC. It codes for CASYPLTGRTYEQYF.

The chain links TRBV3-1 (or the pseudogene TRBV3-2) to TRBJ2-1, with 7 bases aligning to TRBD1. CDR1 is LGHDT and CDR2 is YNNKEL in the germline V gene (reference sequence). This CDR3 spans 15 amino acids. The J segment lost 7 bases and the V segment lost 6 bases, leaving 12 bases of the junction unmatched. In DNA form, the CDR3 reads TGTGCCAGCAGACACTCCCGACAGGGAGTGAATGAGCAGTTCTTC. Residues: CASRHSRQGVNEQFF.

This clone has just a few counts. This chain connects TRBV12-3 or TRBV12-4 to TRBJ2-7; D uncertain. The CDR3 covers 13 residues. Trimming cost V 6 bases and J 6 bases, with 15 bases left between them. CDR3 DNA sequence: TGTGCCAGCAGAAGAATGTGGAGCTCCGAGCAGTACTTC. Protein product: CASRRMWSSEQYF.

The rearrangement links TRBV29-1 to TRBJ1-4, with unresolved D. V was shortened by 4 bases and J by 7 bases, with 13 bases between the two germline ends. The CDR3 is 13 amino acids. CDR1 is SQVTM, CDR2 ANQGSEA, per germline. The CDR3 DNA follows: TGCAGCGTTGTCCCCTCGGCTAGTGAAAAACTGTTTTTT. It yields the protein CSVVPSASEKLFF.

The table lists this clone with a count of one. The V and J genes are TRBV25-1 and TRBJ2-2; D unresolved. Looked up from germline, CDR1 is MGHDK and CDR2 is SYGVNS. The V and J ends lost 8 bases and 15 bases respectively, with 10 bases between them. The length of the CDR3 is 9 residues. For the CDR3, the DNA is TGTGCCAGCGGCCAAGAAATGTTTTTT. Translating it yields CASGQEMFF.

The V call is TRBV6-2 or TRBV6-3, the J call TRBJ2-1; no clear D. The germline V gene encodes CDR1 MNHEY and CDR2 SVGEGT. The CDR3 totals 11 residues. The V gene lost 2 bases and the J gene lost 7 bases, with 3 bases spanning the gap. CDR3 in DNA: TGTGCCAGCAGTTACCGGAATGAGCAGTTCTTC. Residues: CASSYRNEQFF.

The rearrangement links TRBV5-4 to TRBJ2-5, with no clear D. The V end lost 4 bases, the J end lost 5 bases, and 18 bases lay between the germline ends. Germline V gene lookup returns CDR1 SGHNT and CDR2 YYREEE (reference sequence). The CDR3 runs to 15 residues. CDR3 DNA sequence: TGTGCCAGCAGCCCCGGTCGAGGAGAGAGGGAGACCCAGTACTTC. This sequence encodes CASSPGRGERETQYF.

The chain links TRBV7-2 to TRBJ2-5; tentative D call: TRBD1 (5 bases). Trimming pared 3 bases from V and 5 bases from J, leaving 16 bases between. CDR3 size: 15 residues. The germline gives CDR1 SGHTA, CDR2 FQGNSA. CDR3 in amino acids: CASSFKGRDWETQYF. The CDR3 coding sequence is TGTGCCAGCAGCTTTAAGGGCAGGGATTGGGAGACCCAGTACTTC.

This chain connects TRBV14 to TRBJ1-6, with no clear D. The V gene's germline CDR1 is SGHDN and CDR2 FVKESK. The CDR3 runs 13 residues. V lost 1 base, J lost 10 bases, and 8 bases lay in between. Here the CDR3 DNA reads TGTGCCAGCAGCCAAGGGCGGGAATCACCCCTCCACTTT. Residues: CASSQGRESPLHF.

This clone appeared a single time. J is TRBJ2-5 and V is TRBV29-1, with D perhaps TRBD2 (6 bases). The V end was cut by 6 bases, the J end by 4 bases, with 15 bases between. This CDR3 comprises 13 residues. Germline V gene data show CDR1 as SQVTM and CDR2 as ANQGSEA. This CDR3 is CSVGGVLRETQYF. CDR3 DNA sequence: TGCAGCGTCGGAGGGGTCCTTAGAGAGACCCAGTACTTC.

The chain employs TRBV7-2 and TRBJ2-1; D might be TRBD1 (6 bases). This CDR3 comprises 16 residues. Trimming took off 2 bases at V and 0 bases at J, with 11 bases between the two ends. CDR1 is SGHTA, CDR2 FQGNSA, per germline. The DNA for the CDR3 is TGTGCCAGCAGCTTAAGGTCGGGACACTCCTACAATGAGCAGTTCTTC. This encodes CASSLRSGHSYNEQFF.

The chain couples TRBV6-5 to TRBJ1-6; 8 positions agree with TRBD1. Germline assignment: CDR1 MNHEY and CDR2 SVGAGI. CDR3 length: 15 residues. V lost 5 bases to trimming and J lost 10 bases; unmatched junction nucleotides: 10. The CDR3 DNA is TGTGCCAGCAGTCCGAACGGACAGGGTCGATCACCCCTCCACTTT. Protein product: CASSPNGQGRSPLHF.

The V and J genes are TRBV30 and TRBJ1-2; 10 bases line up with TRBD1. The V gene end was trimmed by 3 bases and the J gene end by 4 bases; junction bases not matched to a gene: 8. Germline V gene sequence: CDR1 GTSNPN, CDR2 SVGIG (reference sequence). The CDR3 has 15 amino acids. CDR3 in DNA: TGTGCCTGGAGGAGGGACAGGGGCAGCCGCTATGGCTACACCTTC. Translating it yields CAWRRDRGSRYGYTF.

The chain combines TRBV7-7 with TRBJ2-5; D remains ambiguous. This CDR3 region has 15 residues. Trimming removed 4 bases from V and 2 bases from J, with 14 bases in between. Looked up from germline, CDR1 is SSHAT and CDR2 is FNYEAQ (reference sequence). CDR3: CASSSTAQQQETQYF. The CDR3 DNA reads TGTGCCAGCAGCTCGACGGCACAGCAACAAGAGACCCAGTACTTC.

V usage is TRBV7-2 and J usage is TRBJ2-2, with D uncertain. The germline V gene has CDR1 SGHTA and CDR2 FQGNSA. The CDR3 has 14 residues. V dropped 1 base and J dropped 0 bases, with 3 bases sitting between them. DNA for the CDR3: TGTGCCAGCAGCTTAGACTCGAACACCGGGGAGCTGTTTTTT. It is translated as CASSLDSNTGELFF.